The TCR beta chain under discussion was sequenced for a study of human T cells and chemical hapten exposure. Whole-study context: 2% DPC applied to an approximately 2 cm by approximately 2 cm arm area sensitized donors.

Study-wide findings and caveats: Donors' alopecia may make their immune response differ from healthy people's.

TCRdb itself ran the RACE reads through MiXCR, one entry per CDR3 protein. The data contain 250,000 or so distinct CDR3 sequences, approximately 8.6% of them singletons. Documented time point: pre-sensitization, week 0. As for treatment: therapeutic diphenylcyclopropenone sensitization with weekly scalp DPC. CDR3 length: 15 amino acids. This clonotype was seen only a few times. Its antigen is unknown. V usage is TRBV21-1 and J usage is TRBJ2-1; the D call of TRBD2 is as the table states it, not checked on the DNA. TRBV21-1 represents a pseudogene. Specimen: whole blood, collected in connection with sensitization to the hapten diphenylcyclopropenone (DPC). This sequence was found in a middle-aged woman with alopecia areata. Some clones in this sample may be carry-over from other donors' samples. The CDR3 nucleotides read TGTGCCAGCAGCAAAAGGAGACTAGACTACAATGAGCAGTTCTTC. Amino acids: CASSKRRLDYNEQFF.